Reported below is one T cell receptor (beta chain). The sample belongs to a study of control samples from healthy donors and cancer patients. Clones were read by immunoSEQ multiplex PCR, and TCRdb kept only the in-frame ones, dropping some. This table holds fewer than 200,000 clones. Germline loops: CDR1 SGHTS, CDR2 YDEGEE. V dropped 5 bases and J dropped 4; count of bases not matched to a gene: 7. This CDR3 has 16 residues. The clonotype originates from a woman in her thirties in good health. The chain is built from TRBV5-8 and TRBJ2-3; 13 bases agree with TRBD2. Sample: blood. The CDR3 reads CASRGPTSGGSDTQYF. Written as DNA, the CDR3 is TGTGCCAGCAGGGGACCGACTAGCGGGGGGTCAGATACGCAGTATTTT.